Following are 5 T cell receptor beta chains from one sample sequenced in a study of T cell responses to AZD1222 COVID-19 vaccine. Generated by immunoSEQ multiplex PCR, the TCRdb table keeps only in-frame clones and is missing some. The sample holds approximately 76,000 clones, approximately 90% seen once. Source: peripheral blood, taken on day 0 of AZD1222 vaccination. The receptors originated from an adult in good health.

The chain couples TRBV10-3 to TRBJ1-2; 12 nucleotides match TRBD1. J was trimmed by 8 bases and V by 4 bases; bases with no gene match: 8. This CDR3 has 15 residues. Germline V gene sequence: CDR1 ENHRY, CDR2 SYGVKD. The CDR3 spells CAISGPGQGAGGYTF. The DNA for the CDR3 is TGTGCCATCAGTGGGCCGGGACAGGGGGCAGGAGGCTACACCTTC.

The chain combines TRBV7-5 with TRBJ1-5; the table gives TRBD1 as D, unverified against the DNA. TRBV7-5 has pseudogene status. The CDR3 length is 16 residues. CDR3 nucleotide sequence: TGTGTCAGAAGCTTAGCCGGGCAGGGAAGCAATCAGCCCCAGCATTTT. As protein: CVRSLAGQGSNQPQHF.

J is TRBJ1-1 and V is TRBV6-2 or TRBV6-3; tentative D call: TRBD1 (6 bases). Germline CDR1 MNHEY, CDR2 SVGEGT. Trimming stripped 2 bases from V and 4 bases from J, with 8 bases between. This CDR3 has 13 residues. In nucleotides, the CDR3 is TGTGCCAGCAGTTACGGGGGGGCCACTGAAGCTTTCTTT. Translated, it gives CASSYGGATEAFF.

This rearrangement joins TRBV11-1 to TRBJ2-2, with a tentative D call TRBD2 (7 bases). The CDR3 length is 15 residues. Trimming took 3 bases from V and 9 from J, leaving 17 bases between them. Germline CDR1 is SGHAT and CDR2 is FQDESV (reference sequence). The CDR3 nucleotides read TGTGCCAGCAGCTTGGTGGGGGGGCCTCATCGGGAGCTGTTTTTT. Protein sequence: CASSLVGGPHRELFF.

V and J are TRBV6-2 or TRBV6-3 and TRBJ1-1; D ambiguous. Trimming cost V 0 bases and J 1 base, with 3 bases left between them. Germline CDR1 and CDR2: MNHEY and SVGEGT. This CDR3 spans 13 amino acids. The CDR3 nucleotides are TGTGCCAGCAGTTACTCGGCGAACACTGAAGCTTTCTTT. Translation: CASSYSANTEAFF.